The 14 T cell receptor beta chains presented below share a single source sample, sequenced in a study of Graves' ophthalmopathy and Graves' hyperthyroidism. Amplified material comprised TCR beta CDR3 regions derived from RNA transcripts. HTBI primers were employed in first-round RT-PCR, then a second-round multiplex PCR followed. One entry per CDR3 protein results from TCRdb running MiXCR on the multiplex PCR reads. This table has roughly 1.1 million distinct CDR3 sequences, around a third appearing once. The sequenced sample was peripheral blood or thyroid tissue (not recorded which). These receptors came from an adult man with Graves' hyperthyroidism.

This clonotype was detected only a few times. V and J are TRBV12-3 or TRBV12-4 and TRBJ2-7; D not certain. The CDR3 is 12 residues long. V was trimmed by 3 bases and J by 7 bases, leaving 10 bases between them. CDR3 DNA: TGTGCCAGCAGTTTGGAGCTCCGGGAGCAGTACTTC. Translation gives CASSLELREQYF.

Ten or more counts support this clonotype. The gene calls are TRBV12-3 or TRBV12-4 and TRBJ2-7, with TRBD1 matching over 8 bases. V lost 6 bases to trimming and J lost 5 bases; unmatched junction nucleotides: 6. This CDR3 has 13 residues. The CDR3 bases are TGTGCCAGCAGAGAGACAGGGGTGAACGAGCAGTACTTC. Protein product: CASRETGVNEQYF.

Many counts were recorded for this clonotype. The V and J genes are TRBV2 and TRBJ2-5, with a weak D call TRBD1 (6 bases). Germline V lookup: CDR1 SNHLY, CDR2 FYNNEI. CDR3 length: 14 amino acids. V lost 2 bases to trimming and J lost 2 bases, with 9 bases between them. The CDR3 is CASSERGTQETQYF. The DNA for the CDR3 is TGTGCCAGCAGTGAACGTGGGACACAAGAGACCCAGTACTTC.

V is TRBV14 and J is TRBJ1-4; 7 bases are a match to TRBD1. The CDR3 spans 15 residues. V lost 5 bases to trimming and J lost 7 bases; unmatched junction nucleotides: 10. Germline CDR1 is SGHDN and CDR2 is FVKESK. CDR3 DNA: TGTGCCAGCAGCGGCCAGACAGGGAGAAGTGAAAAACTGTTTTTT. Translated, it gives CASSGQTGRSEKLFF.

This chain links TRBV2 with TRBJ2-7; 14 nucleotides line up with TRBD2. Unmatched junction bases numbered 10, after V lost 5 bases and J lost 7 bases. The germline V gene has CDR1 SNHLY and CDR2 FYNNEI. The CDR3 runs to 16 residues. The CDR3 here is CASSPDRLAGGLEQYF. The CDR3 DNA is TGTGCCAGCAGTCCTGACAGACTAGCGGGAGGGCTTGAGCAGTACTTC.

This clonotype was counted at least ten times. The CDR3 reads CASRRRPGLAGLETQYF. The DNA of the CDR3 is TGTGCCAGCAGACGACGTCCGGGACTAGCGGGTTTGGAGACCCAGTACTTC. V usage is TRBV7-2 and J usage is TRBJ2-5; 12 bases match TRBD2. The CDR3 contains 17 residues. Germline V CDR1 and CDR2: SGHTA, FQGNSA. V was clipped by 6 bases and J by 5 bases; unmatched bases: 13. The full variable domain, in which reference TRBV7-2 and TRBJ2-5 provide the parts outside the CDR3, is GAGVSQSPSNKVTEKGKDVELRCDPISGHTALYWYRQSLGQGLEFLIYFQGNSAPDKSGLPSDRFSAERTGGSVSTLTIQRTQQEDSAVYLCASRRRPGLAGLETQYFGPGTRLLVL.

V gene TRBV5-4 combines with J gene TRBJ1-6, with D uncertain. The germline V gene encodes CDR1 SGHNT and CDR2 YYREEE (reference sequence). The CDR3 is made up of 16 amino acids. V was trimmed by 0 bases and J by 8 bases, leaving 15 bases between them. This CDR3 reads CASSLAGVSFDSPLHF. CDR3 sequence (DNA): TGTGCCAGCAGCTTGGCCGGGGTGTCTTTTGATTCACCCCTCCACTTT.

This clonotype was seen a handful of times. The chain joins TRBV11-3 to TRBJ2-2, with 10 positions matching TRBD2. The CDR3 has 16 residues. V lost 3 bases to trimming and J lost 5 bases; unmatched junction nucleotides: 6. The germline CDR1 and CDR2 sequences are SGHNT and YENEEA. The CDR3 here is CASSFIAGGGTGELFF. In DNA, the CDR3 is TGTGCCAGCAGCTTCATAGCGGGAGGAGGTACCGGGGAGCTGTTTTTT. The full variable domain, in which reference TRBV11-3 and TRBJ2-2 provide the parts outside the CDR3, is EAGVVQSPRYKIIEKKQPVAFWCNPISGHNTLYWYLQNLGQGPELLIRYENEEAVDDSQLPKDRFSAERLKGVDSTLKIQPAELGDSAVYLCASSFIAGGGTGELFFGEGSRLTVL.

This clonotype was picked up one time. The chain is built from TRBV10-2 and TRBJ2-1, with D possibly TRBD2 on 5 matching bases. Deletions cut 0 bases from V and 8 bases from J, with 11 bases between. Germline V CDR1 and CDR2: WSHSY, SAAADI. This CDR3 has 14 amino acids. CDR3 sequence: CASSESRGIDEQFF. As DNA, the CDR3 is TGCGCCAGCAGTGAGTCAAGAGGGATCGATGAGCAGTTCTTC.

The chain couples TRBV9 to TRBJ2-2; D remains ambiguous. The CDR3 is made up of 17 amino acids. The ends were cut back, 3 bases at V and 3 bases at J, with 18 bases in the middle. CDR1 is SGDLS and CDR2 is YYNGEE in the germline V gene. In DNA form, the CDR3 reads TGTGCCAGCAGCGGTAGCTCTGGTGACTCCTACACCGGGGAGCTGTTTTTT. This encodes CASSGSSGDSYTGELFF.

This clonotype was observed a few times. CDR3 in amino acids: CASSFGREYNQPQHF. In nucleotides, the CDR3 is TGTGCCAGCAGCTTTGGCAGGGAATACAATCAGCCCCAGCATTTT. This rearrangement joins TRBV7-2 to TRBJ1-5; a weak D match, TRBD1 (5 bases). Trimming stripped 3 bases from V and 3 bases from J, with 12 bases between. CDR3 length equals 15 residues. Per germline, CDR1 SGHTA and CDR2 FQGNSA. Full variable domain (remainder filled in from reference TRBV7-2 and TRBJ1-5): GAGVSQSPSNKVTEKGKDVELRCDPISGHTALYWYRQSLGQGLEFLIYFQGNSAPDKSGLPSDRFSAERTGGSVSTLTIQRTQQEDSAVYLCASSFGREYNQPQHFGDGTRLSIL.

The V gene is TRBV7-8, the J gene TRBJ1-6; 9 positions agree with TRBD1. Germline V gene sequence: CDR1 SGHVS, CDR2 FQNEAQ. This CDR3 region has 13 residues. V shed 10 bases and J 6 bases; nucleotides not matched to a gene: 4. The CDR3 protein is CAITDRGNSPLHF. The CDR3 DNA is TGTGCCATCACGGACAGGGGTAATTCACCCCTCCACTTT.

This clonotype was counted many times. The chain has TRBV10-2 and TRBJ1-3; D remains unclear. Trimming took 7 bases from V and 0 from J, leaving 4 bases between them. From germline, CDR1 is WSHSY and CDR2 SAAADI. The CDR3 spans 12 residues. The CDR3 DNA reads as TGCGCCAGCACCCACTCTGGAAACACCATATATTTT. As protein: CASTHSGNTIYF.

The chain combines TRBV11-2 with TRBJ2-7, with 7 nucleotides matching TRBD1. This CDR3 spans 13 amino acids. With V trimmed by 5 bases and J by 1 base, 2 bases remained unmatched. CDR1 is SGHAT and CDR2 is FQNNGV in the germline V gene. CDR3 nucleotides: TGTGCCAGCAGCAAGACAGGGTCCTACGAGCAGTACTTC. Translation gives CASSKTGSYEQYF.